Below are 29 T cell receptor beta chains sequenced from a single sample in a study of shared clonotypes between healthy human individuals. The table came from immunoSEQ multiplex PCR; TCRdb's copy has only in-frame clones and leaves some out. The table has some 1,400,000 clones, 96% seen once; the top ten hold 0.95% to 1.5%. The sequencing input was naive CD4+ T cells sorted from blood. Subset in this sample: CD45RA+ positively selected. Every receptor here comes from a man younger than 40 in good health.

The chain recombines TRBV23-1 with TRBJ2-1, with TRBD1 as a possible D gene (6 bases). TRBV23-1 is an ORF, and what it does is uncertain. This CDR3 has 19 residues. Trimming took 0 bases from V and 5 from J, leaving 23 bases between them. This CDR3 reads CASSQSRDNIVADNNEQFF. Written as DNA, the CDR3 is TGCGCCAGCAGTCAATCTCGGGACAACATCGTGGCAGATAACAATGAGCAGTTCTTC.

J is TRBJ2-7 and V is TRBV6-1; D is possibly TRBD2 (5 bases). The length of the CDR3 is 14 residues. Germline V gene lookup returns CDR1 MNHNS and CDR2 SASEGT. Deletions cut 5 bases from V and 0 bases from J, with 11 bases between. This CDR3 reads CASSSQRSSYEQYF. The CDR3, as DNA: TGTGCCAGCAGTTCGCAGCGGAGCTCCTACGAGCAGTACTTC.

As DNA, the CDR3 is TGTGCCAGTAGTGCCCACGTACCCCTCTACGAGCAGTACTTC. Its translation is CASSAHVPLYEQYF. The gene calls are TRBV19 and TRBJ2-7, with D uncertain. The V gene lost 5 bases and the J gene lost 3 bases, with 14 bases spanning the gap. The CDR3 spans 14 residues. Germline CDR1 reads LNHDA; CDR2 reads SQIVND (reference sequence).

In regard to this clone: The same CDR3 also results from other DNA sequences found in this sample. The chain recombines TRBV9 with TRBJ2-1; maybe TRBD2 (6 bases). Trimming stripped 4 bases from V and 4 bases from J, with 9 bases between. The CDR3 contains 13 residues. Germline V gene data show CDR1 as SGDLS and CDR2 as YYNGEE. The CDR3 region is CASSPAGYNEQFF. The CDR3 region has the DNA TGTGCCAGCAGCCCCGCGGGATACAATGAGCAGTTCTTC. Complete variable domain (other parts from reference TRBV9 and TRBJ2-1): DSGVTQTPKHLITATGQRVTLRCSPRSGDLSVYWYQQSLDQGLQFLIQYYNGEERAKGNILERFSAQQFPDLHSELNLSSLELGDSALYFCASSPAGYNEQFFGPGTRLTVL.

The chain is built from TRBV19 and TRBJ2-7; 10 bases align to TRBD2. This CDR3 spans 15 amino acids. CDR1 and CDR2 from the germline V gene are LNHDA and SQIVND (reference sequence). The junction had 8 bases not matched to a gene; V was cut back by 5 bases and J by 4 bases. The chain's CDR3 is CASSPPGLAVYEQYF. CDR3 bases: TGTGCCAGTAGTCCCCCCGGACTAGCGGTATACGAGCAGTACTTC.

The rearrangement links TRBV5-4 to TRBJ1-1; TRBD1 aligns across 10 bases. V trimming: 3 bases; J trimming: 5 bases; junction bases outside the gene matches: 10. The V gene's germline CDR1 is SGHNT and CDR2 YYREEE (reference sequence). The CDR3 has 16 residues. CDR3 sequence reads: CASSSGQGRGWTEAFF. The CDR3 nucleotides read TGTGCCAGCAGCTCGGGACAGGGGCGCGGGTGGACTGAAGCTTTCTTT. Variable domain in full (rest from reference TRBV5-4 and TRBJ1-1): ETGVTQSPTHLIKTRGQQVTLRCSSQSGHNTVSWYQQALGQGPQFIFQYYREEENGRGNFPPRFSGLQFPNYSSELNVNALELDDSALYLCASSSGQGRGWTEAFFGQGTRLTVV.

The sample holds one count of this clone. This chain uses TRBV7-8 with TRBJ1-1; unclear D gene. This CDR3 comprises 13 residues. The V gene's germline CDR1 is SGHVS and CDR2 FQNEAQ. Trimming pared 1 base from V and 11 bases from J, leaving 14 bases between. The chain's CDR3 is CASSLETVKRAFF. CDR3 DNA sequence: TGTGCCAGCAGCTTAGAGACCGTAAAACGGGCTTTCTTT.

The rearrangement uses TRBV9 and TRBJ2-7, with TRBD1 as a possible D gene (5 bases). V was clipped by 0 bases and J by 4 bases, with 14 bases between them. The CDR3 has 15 amino acids. Germline CDR1 is SGDLS and CDR2 is YYNGEE. The CDR3 protein is CASSVADKYFYEQYF. The CDR3 nucleotides read TGTGCCAGCAGCGTAGCGGACAAGTACTTTTACGAGCAGTACTTC.

The chain links TRBV28 to TRBJ1-2; weak D call: TRBD1 (5 bases). Trimming shortened V by 8 bases and J by 5 bases, and 12 bases separated the two germline ends. Germline-derived CDR1 and CDR2 are MDHEN and SYDVKM. The CDR3 has 12 amino acids. CDR3 sequence reads: CASRGDPYGYTF. In DNA form, the CDR3 reads TGTGCCAGCCGGGGGGACCCGTATGGCTACACCTTC.

The rearrangement joins TRBV5-8 to TRBJ2-7; D unresolved. Trimming cost V 10 bases and J 2 bases, with 19 bases left between them. This CDR3 has 14 amino acids. Germline V gene lookup returns CDR1 SGHTS and CDR2 YDEGEE. Here the CDR3 reads CAFVWKGFTYEQYF. In DNA form, the CDR3 reads TGTGCCTTCGTCTGGAAGGGATTCACCTACGAGCAGTACTTC. Using reference TRBV5-8 and TRBJ2-7 for the parts outside the CDR3, the full variable domain is EAGVTQSPTHLIKTRGQQATLRCSPISGHTSVYWYQQALGLGLQFLLWYDEGEERNRGNFPPRFSGRQFPNYSSELNVNALELEDSALYLCAFVWKGFTYEQYFGPGTRLTVT.

A remark on this clone: Within the sample, other DNA sequences also encode this same CDR3. J is TRBJ2-7 and V is TRBV4-1; D gene unclear. Trimming removed 1 base from V and 6 bases from J, with 7 bases in between. There are 12 residues in the CDR3. Germline V gene data show CDR1 as MGHRA and CDR2 as YSYEKL. For the CDR3, the DNA is TGCGCCAGCAGCCAAGTGCTTGGCGAGCAGTACTTC. Translation: CASSQVLGEQYF.

The chain has TRBV5-1 and TRBJ1-1; D is perhaps TRBD1 (5 bases). The CDR3 runs to 14 residues. Germline lookup yields CDR1 SGHRS and CDR2 YFSETQ. Trimming cost V 0 bases and J 5 bases, with 11 bases left between them. Here the CDR3 reads CASSLVGGKTEAFF. CDR3 bases: TGCGCCAGCAGCTTGGTTGGGGGGAAGACTGAAGCTTTCTTT.

The chain recombines TRBV5-4 with TRBJ2-7; TRBD1 matches 8 bases. CDR1 SGHNT and CDR2 YYREEE come from the germline V gene (reference sequence). Trimming took 4 bases from V and 3 from J; bases not matched to a gene: 9. The CDR3 extends over 15 amino acids. In nucleotides, the CDR3 is TGTGCCAGCAGCGGGGGACAGGAGCTAATCTACGAGCAGTACTTC. This gives the protein CASSGGQELIYEQYF. Together with reference TRBV5-4 and TRBJ2-7, the CDR3 gives the full variable domain: ETGVTQSPTHLIKTRGQQVTLRCSSQSGHNTVSWYQQALGQGPQFIFQYYREEENGRGNFPPRFSGLQFPNYSSELNVNALELDDSALYLCASSGGQELIYEQYFGPGTRLTVT.

The CDR3 DNA reads TGTGCCAGCGCCCCTAAAGGTTCTGGAAACACCATATATTTT. As protein: CASAPKGSGNTIYF. V and J are TRBV5-4 and TRBJ1-3, with no clear D. This CDR3 is built from 14 residues. Germline V gene lookup returns CDR1 SGHNT and CDR2 YYREEE (reference sequence). Deletions cut 7 bases from V and 1 base from J, with 12 bases between.

This chain uses TRBV28 with TRBJ2-7, with D perhaps being TRBD1 or TRBD2 (5 bases each). This CDR3 region has 12 residues. In germline, CDR1 is MDHEN, CDR2 SYDVKM. Trimming stripped 8 bases from V and 2 bases from J, with 10 bases between. This CDR3 is CASGDRPYEQYF. The CDR3, as DNA: TGTGCCAGCGGGGACCGACCCTACGAGCAGTACTTC.

This rearrangement joins TRBV18 to TRBJ1-5, with 9 bases lining up with TRBD1. V was pared by 5 bases and J by 5 bases, with 7 bases of the junction left unmatched. Germline V lookup: CDR1 KGHSH, CDR2 LQKENI. This CDR3 is built from 15 residues. The CDR3 reads CASSRGTGWDQPQHF. For the CDR3, the DNA is TGTGCCAGCTCAAGAGGGACAGGGTGGGATCAGCCCCAGCATTTT.

The chain is built from TRBV5-1 and TRBJ2-5; TRBD1 is a possible D gene (6 bases). Germline V gene data show CDR1 as SGHRS and CDR2 as YFSETQ. The V end lost 8 bases, the J end lost 0 bases, and 8 bases lay between the germline ends. This CDR3 comprises 12 residues. The CDR3, as DNA: TGCGCCAGTGGACAGAACCAAGAGACCCAGTACTTC. This codes for CASGQNQETQYF.

The gene calls are TRBV7-2 and TRBJ2-6; D perhaps matches TRBD1 (5 bases). Trimming took 5 bases from V and 3 from J, leaving 14 bases between them. CDR3 length equals 16 residues. CDR1 and CDR2 from the germline V gene are SGHTA and FQGNSA. The CDR3 sequence is CASSGQTLGGANVLTF. The CDR3 DNA follows: TGTGCCAGCAGCGGACAAACTCTTGGTGGGGCCAACGTCCTGACTTTC.

V usage is TRBV5-1 and J usage is TRBJ2-1; 7 bases are shared with TRBD1. V lost 3 bases to trimming and J lost 0 bases; unmatched junction nucleotides: 6. The CDR3 totals 16 residues. Per the germline V gene, CDR1 is SGHRS and CDR2 is YFSETQ. The CDR3 coding sequence is TGCGCCAGCAGCTATATGACAGGGAGCTCCTACAATGAGCAGTTCTTC. This codes for CASSYMTGSSYNEQFF.

The chain has TRBV6-1 and TRBJ1-5; no firm D call. The germline V gene has CDR1 MNHNS and CDR2 SASEGT. The CDR3 extends over 13 amino acids. The V and J ends lost 6 bases and 1 base respectively, with 7 bases between them. CDR3: CASRINSNQPQHF. CDR3 DNA: TGTGCCAGCAGAATAAACAGCAATCAGCCCCAGCATTTT.

This rearrangement joins TRBV5-4 to TRBJ2-7; no reliable D call. This CDR3 has 14 amino acids. Germline loops: CDR1 SGHNT, CDR2 YYREEE (reference sequence). Trimming shortened V by 2 bases and J by 0 bases, and 9 bases separated the two germline ends. In DNA, the CDR3 is TGTGCCAGCAGCTTAGGCGCGGCCTCCTACGAGCAGTACTTC. Translated: CASSLGAASYEQYF.

The chain joins TRBV7-9 to TRBJ1-3; D is uncertain. Germline V gives CDR1 SEHNR, CDR2 FQNEAQ (reference sequence). The V and J ends lost 2 bases and 5 bases respectively, with 10 bases between them. This CDR3 has 14 amino acids. The CDR3 DNA follows: TGTGCCAGCAGCTTACGGGGAGCCCGAAACACCATATATTTT. The encoded protein is CASSLRGARNTIYF. Variable domain in full (rest from reference TRBV7-9 and TRBJ1-3): DTGVSQNPRHKITKRGQNVTFRCDPISEHNRLYWYRQTLGQGPEFLTYFQNEAQLEKSRLLSDRFSAERPKGSFSTLEIQRTEQGDSAMYLCASSLRGARNTIYFGEGSWLTVV.

J is TRBJ2-7 and V is TRBV28; 8 bases map to TRBD2. The CDR3 is 15 residues long. V was clipped by 6 bases and J by 2 bases; unmatched bases: 9. Germline CDR1 MDHEN, CDR2 SYDVKM. The DNA for the CDR3 is TGTGCCAGCAGACCCTTGAACGGGAGGGCCTACGAGCAGTACTTC. This codes for CASRPLNGRAYEQYF.

With respect to this clone: This same CDR3 is encoded by further DNA sequences in the sample. J is TRBJ2-1 and V is TRBV6-5; D unresolved. The CDR3 loop spans 11 amino acids. Trimming took off 0 bases at V and 7 bases at J, with 1 base between the two ends. Germline CDR1 is MNHEY and CDR2 is SVGAGI. CDR3: CASSYSNEQFF. The CDR3 DNA is TGTGCCAGCAGTTACTCAAATGAGCAGTTCTTC.

The chain joins TRBV4-1 to TRBJ2-7; no clear D gene. The CDR3 contains 13 residues. The ends were cut back, 2 bases at V and 4 bases at J, with 9 bases in the middle. Germline CDR1 and CDR2: MGHRA and YSYEKL. The CDR3 is CASSQLPVYEQYF. The CDR3 bases are TGCGCCAGCAGCCAACTCCCTGTTTACGAGCAGTACTTC.

The chain links TRBV2 to TRBJ2-3; TRBD2 might be the D (5 bases). This CDR3 region has 15 residues. CDR1 and CDR2 from the germline V gene are SNHLY and FYNNEI. Between the trimmed V and J ends, which lost 4 bases and 1 base, there was a span of 12 bases. CDR3 sequence reads: CASSGGSPGTDTQYF. CDR3 bases: TGTGCCAGCAGTGGAGGGTCGCCGGGCACAGATACGCAGTATTTT.

The chain is built from TRBV11-2 and TRBJ2-3; D not certain. V was pared by 1 base and J by 0 bases, with 5 bases between. Germline loops: CDR1 SGHAT, CDR2 FQNNGV. The CDR3 loop spans 14 amino acids. The CDR3: CASSLVESTDTQYF. The CDR3 nucleotides read TGTGCCAGCAGCTTAGTCGAAAGCACAGATACGCAGTATTTT.

The rearrangement joins TRBV11-3 to TRBJ2-1; tentative D call: TRBD2 (6 bases). The CDR3 sequence is 16 residues long. V was cut by 0 bases and J by 6 bases, with 15 bases left in between. In germline, CDR1 is SGHNT, CDR2 YENEEA. The CDR3 loop is CASSLDGGRLSNEQFF. In DNA form, the CDR3 reads TGTGCCAGCAGCTTAGATGGGGGGAGATTGAGCAATGAGCAGTTCTTC.

The V and J genes are TRBV7-9 and TRBJ1-1, with D unresolved. Germline V CDR1 and CDR2: SEHNR, FQNEAQ (reference sequence). The V end was cut by 1 base, the J end by 7 bases, with 19 bases between. CDR3 length: 16 residues. CDR3 DNA: TGTGCCAGCAGCTTAGATGGACCCCCGCTAAAGGGTGAAGCTTTCTTT. Protein product: CASSLDGPPLKGEAFF.